Listed here are 31 T cell receptor beta chains from one sample, sequenced in a study of T cell changes during pregnancy in multiple sclerosis. TCRdb's table, derived via immunoSEQ multiplex PCR, lists solely in-frame clones and lacks some. This table has 45,000 to 70,000 clones, about 90% appearing once. The source was CD4+ T cells from peripheral blood mononuclear cells, collected after pregnancy. The receptors were sampled from a female donor with multiple sclerosis, enrolled in a pregnancy study.

The gene calls are TRBV25-1 and TRBJ1-1; TRBD1 agrees at 7 bases. The CDR3 covers 13 residues. V lost 5 bases and J lost 1; bases outside the gene matches: 1. Per the germline V gene, CDR1 is MGHDK and CDR2 is SYGVNS. CDR3 sequence: CASSRQGNTEAFF. The CDR3 nucleotides read TGTGCCAGCAGTCGACAGGGGAACACTGAAGCTTTCTTT.

The V and J genes are TRBV4-2 and TRBJ2-1, with 10 bases identical to TRBD2. J lost 4 bases, V lost 7 bases, and 4 bases had no gene match. The CDR3 has 14 amino acids. The germline V gene encodes CDR1 LGHNA and CDR2 YNFKEQ. The CDR3 coding sequence is TGTGCCAGCACCCCGGGACTAGCGTACAATGAGCAGTTCTTC. Residues: CASTPGLAYNEQFF.

The V gene is TRBV11-2, the J gene TRBJ2-1, with D tentatively TRBD2 (5 bases). Trimming cost V 2 bases and J 0 bases, with 14 bases left between them. The CDR3 is 17 residues long. Germline V gene sequence: CDR1 SGHAT, CDR2 FQNNGV. CDR3 loop: CASSLIVGRVSYNEQFF. CDR3 coding DNA: TGTGCCAGCAGCTTAATCGTCGGGCGGGTCTCCTACAATGAGCAGTTCTTC.

The table lists this clone with a count of one. The chain combines TRBV6-5 with TRBJ2-1; maybe TRBD1 (5 bases). Germline loops: CDR1 MNHEY, CDR2 SVGAGI. The V and J ends lost 4 bases and 1 base respectively, with 14 bases between them. The CDR3 has 16 residues. CDR3 DNA: TGTGCCAGCAGTTTCGCAGGGTCGTGGTCCTACAATGAGCAGTTCTTC. This gives the protein CASSFAGSWSYNEQFF.

The rearrangement links TRBV5-4 to TRBJ1-1, with 10 nucleotides matching TRBD1. This CDR3 contains 16 residues. J lost 0 bases, V lost 2 bases, and 4 bases had no gene match. Germline values: CDR1 SGHNT, CDR2 YYREEE (reference sequence). CDR3 region: CASSLQTGGLNTEAFF. CDR3 DNA sequence: TGTGCCAGCAGCTTACAGACAGGGGGCCTGAACACTGAAGCTTTCTTT.

The chain links TRBV6-1 to TRBJ1-2; D gene unclear. Germline V lookup: CDR1 MNHNS, CDR2 SASEGT. Trimming cost V 2 bases and J 2 bases, with 6 bases left between them. CDR3 length: 13 residues. The CDR3 DNA follows: TGTGCCAGCAGTGAAACTCGAAACTATGGCTACACCTTC. Amino acids: CASSETRNYGYTF.

This chain links TRBV27 with TRBJ2-1; 11 bases are a match to TRBD2. Trimming at V came to 2 bases and at J to 5 bases, leaving 14 bases not matched to a gene. The CDR3 extends over 19 amino acids. In germline, CDR1 is MNHEY, CDR2 SMNVEV (reference sequence). CDR3 residues: CASSLRWGSGGALDNEQFF. The CDR3 nucleotides are TGTGCCAGCAGTTTACGGTGGGGTAGCGGGGGGGCACTAGACAATGAGCAGTTCTTC.

This clone was seen once. The gene calls are TRBV5-1 and TRBJ2-7, with TRBD1 matching over 9 bases. CDR1 is SGHRS and CDR2 is YFSETQ in the germline V gene. With 4 bases clipped from V and 2 bases from J, the junction kept 7 bases outside the gene matches. The CDR3 extends over 15 amino acids. CDR3 coding DNA: TGCGCCAGCAGCCCCTTGGGACAGGGTCCCTACGAGCAGTACTTC. It is translated as CASSPLGQGPYEQYF. Full variable domain (remainder filled in from reference TRBV5-1 and TRBJ2-7): KAGVTQTPRYLIKTRGQQVTLSCSPISGHRSVSWYQQTPGQGLQFLFEYFSETQRNKGNFPGRFSGRQFSNSRSEMNVSTLELGDSALYLCASSPLGQGPYEQYFGPGTRLTVT.

The chain is built from TRBV13 and TRBJ1-6, with a tentative D call TRBD1 (6 bases). V was clipped by 6 bases and J by 1 base, with 10 bases between them. This CDR3 has 15 residues. The germline CDR1 and CDR2 sequences are PRHDT and FYEKMQ (reference sequence). The CDR3 DNA is TGTGCCAGCAGTTTTGACAGGTCCTATAATTCACCCCTCCACTTT. This codes for CASSFDRSYNSPLHF.

The CDR3 loop reads CASSQRLALVEQFF. DNA for the CDR3: TGCGCCAGCAGCCAGCGACTCGCTCTTGTTGAGCAGTTCTTC. This chain connects TRBV4-1 to TRBJ2-1; D is unclear. CDR3 length equals 14 residues. CDR1 and CDR2 (germline): MGHRA, YSYEKL. The V end was cut by 3 bases, the J end by 9 bases, with 15 bases between.

This clone turned up a few times. V usage is TRBV9 and J usage is TRBJ2-2; TRBD2 agrees at 11 bases. The CDR3 consists of 15 residues. V shed 2 bases, J shed 6 bases, and the junction held 3 bases outside the gene matches. Looked up from germline, CDR1 is SGDLS and CDR2 is YYNGEE. The DNA for the CDR3 is TGTGCCAGCAGCGTTATAGCGGGGGGGCCCGGGGAGCTGTTTTTT. It yields the protein CASSVIAGGPGELFF.

V is TRBV5-8 and J is TRBJ2-1; D is possibly TRBD1 (5 bases). The germline gives CDR1 SGHTS, CDR2 YDEGEE. Trimming stripped 1 base from V and 0 bases from J, with 11 bases between. The CDR3 has 16 amino acids. The CDR3 spells CASSLFRVSSYNEQFF. The CDR3 DNA reads as TGTGCCAGCAGCTTGTTCAGGGTGTCCTCCTACAATGAGCAGTTCTTC. Drawing the rest from reference TRBV5-8 and TRBJ2-1, the complete variable domain is EAGVTQSPTHLIKTRGQQATLRCSPISGHTSVYWYQQALGLGLQFLLWYDEGEERNRGNFPPRFSGRQFPNYSSELNVNALELEDSALYLCASSLFRVSSYNEQFFGPGTRLTVL.

This chain connects TRBV5-4 to TRBJ2-1; TRBD2 matches at 7 bases. V was pared by 10 bases and J by 1 base, with 8 bases of the junction left unmatched. The CDR3 consists of 14 residues. Germline V gene sequence: CDR1 SGHNT, CDR2 YYREEE (reference sequence). Written as DNA, the CDR3 is TGTGCCTCCCGGGGCGGGGGTTCCTACAATGAGCAGTTCTTC. This translates into CASRGGGSYNEQFF.

This clone was observed a handful of times. This rearrangement joins TRBV7-2 to TRBJ2-6; possible D gene TRBD1, 8 bases. CDR3 length: 17 amino acids. Germline V gives CDR1 SGHTA, CDR2 FQGNSA. V gave up 5 bases and J gave up 2 bases, with 16 bases separating them. This CDR3 reads CASSHRQGRAGANVLTF. The CDR3 DNA is TGTGCCAGCAGCCACCGACAGGGGAGGGCTGGGGCCAACGTCCTGACTTTC. The entire variable domain, with the rest obtained from reference TRBV7-2 and TRBJ2-6, is as follows: GAGVSQSPSNKVTEKGKDVELRCDPISGHTALYWYRQSLGQGLEFLIYFQGNSAPDKSGLPSDRFSAERTGGSVSTLTIQRTQQEDSAVYLCASSHRQGRAGANVLTFGAGSRLTVL.

This clone was seen once. The gene calls are TRBV15 and TRBJ1-1; 7 positions match TRBD1. The CDR3 consists of 14 residues. Trimming at V came to 0 bases and at J to 5 bases, leaving 3 bases not matched to a gene. Looked up from germline, CDR1 is LNHNV and CDR2 is YYDKDF (reference sequence). The DNA of the CDR3 is TGTGCCACCAGCAGAGAACAGGGGTGGACTGAAGCTTTCTTT. Residues: CATSREQGWTEAFF.

This rearrangement joins TRBV5-4 to TRBJ1-1; D is ambiguous. Trimming removed 0 bases at V and 8 bases at J, with 8 bases between. CDR3 length: 12 amino acids. Germline loops: CDR1 SGHNT, CDR2 YYREEE (reference sequence). The CDR3 DNA follows: TGTGCCAGCAGCTTGGAGCCTGAGGAAGCTTTCTTT. Its translation: CASSLEPEEAFF.

This clone was counted a few times. V is TRBV23-1 and J is TRBJ1-5; the D gene is possibly TRBD1 (5 bases). TRBV23-1 is filed as an ORF, its function uncertain. V was pared by 8 bases and J by 5 bases, with 10 bases between. CDR3 length: 12 residues. The CDR3 region is CASGQGDQPQHF. In DNA, the CDR3 is TGCGCCAGCGGGCAGGGCGATCAGCCCCAGCATTTT.

The V and J genes are TRBV5-8 and TRBJ2-7, with 7 bases that match TRBD2. This CDR3 is built from 14 residues. Germline V gene data show CDR1 as SGHTS and CDR2 as YDEGEE. After removal of 5 bases from V and 2 bases from J, the junction contained 7 bases not matched to a gene. The CDR3 DNA reads as TGTGCCAGCAGGCCTCGACGGGGGGCCTACGAGCAGTACTTC. Its translation is CASRPRRGAYEQYF.

J is TRBJ2-7 and V is TRBV7-3, with D perhaps TRBD1 (5 bases). Trimming cost V 5 bases and J 1 base, with 9 bases left between them. The CDR3 is made up of 13 amino acids. CDR1 and CDR2 (germline): SGHTA, FQGTGA. For the CDR3, the DNA is TGTGCCAGCAGCCGCAGGGATTCCTACGAGCAGTACTTC. This translates into CASSRRDSYEQYF.

V is TRBV10-3 and J is TRBJ1-2; 9 bases agree with TRBD1. V was pared by 6 bases and J by 4 bases, with 9 bases of the junction left unmatched. CDR1 ENHRY and CDR2 SYGVKD come from the germline V gene. This CDR3 region has 15 residues. The CDR3 spells CAISHTGGESYGYTF. The CDR3 DNA is TGTGCCATCAGCCACACAGGGGGCGAAAGCTATGGCTACACCTTC.

This clone was counted a single time. The chain links TRBV6-1 to TRBJ2-3; TRBD2 is a possible D gene (7 bases). With 2 bases removed from V and 1 base from J, the gap between germline ends came to 13 bases. In germline, CDR1 is MNHNS, CDR2 SASEGT. CDR3 length: 16 residues. This chain's CDR3 is CASSEIIGGRTDTQYF. The CDR3 nucleotides read TGTGCCAGCAGTGAAATCATCGGGGGGCGCACAGATACGCAGTATTTT.

The chain carries TRBV18 and TRBJ2-7; 9 nucleotides align to TRBD1. Germline assignment: CDR1 KGHSH and CDR2 LQKENI. The junction had 11 bases not matched to a gene; V was cut back by 3 bases and J by 5 bases. CDR3 length: 16 amino acids. The CDR3 DNA is TGTGCCAGCTCACCGACCCGGAACAGGGGGCGGGACGAGCAGTACTTC. This sequence encodes CASSPTRNRGRDEQYF.

This chain links TRBV6-6 with TRBJ1-4, with TRBD1 matching 7 bases. The CDR3 consists of 14 residues. Looked up from germline, CDR1 is MNHNY and CDR2 is SVGAGI (reference sequence). The V gene end was trimmed by 6 bases and the J gene end by 5 bases; junction bases not matched to a gene: 6. The CDR3 sequence: CASSSDRDNEKLFF. CDR3 nucleotide sequence: TGTGCCAGCAGCTCCGACAGGGACAATGAAAAACTGTTTTTT.

This chain connects TRBV6-6 to TRBJ1-1; possibly TRBD1 for D (5 bases). The CDR3 spans 14 residues. Germline values: CDR1 MNHNY, CDR2 SVGAGI (reference sequence). V was shortened by 5 bases and J by 0 bases, with 10 bases between the two germline ends. The CDR3 nucleotides read TGTGCCAGCAGTCACACAGGTCTGAACACTGAAGCTTTCTTT. It is translated as CASSHTGLNTEAFF.

The chain recombines TRBV7-3 with TRBJ2-7; TRBD2 aligns across 9 bases. The CDR3 runs 15 residues. The ends lost 0 bases at V and 6 bases at J; junction bases unmatched: 6. Germline V gene data show CDR1 as SGHTA and CDR2 as FQGTGA. The CDR3 loop is CASSLTLAGIGEQYF. CDR3 nucleotide sequence: TGTGCCAGCAGCTTAACCCTAGCGGGGATAGGCGAGCAGTACTTC.

The CDR3 region has the DNA TGTGCCAGCAGCGCCCGCCCGGGACAGGCAAGCTCTGGAAACACCATATATTTT. The encoded protein is CASSARPGQASSGNTIYF. The chain links TRBV9 to TRBJ1-3; 8 bases align to TRBD1. Looked up from germline, CDR1 is SGDLS and CDR2 is YYNGEE. Trimming took 3 bases from V and 0 from J; bases not matched to a gene: 11. The CDR3 totals 18 residues.

V usage is TRBV7-3 and J usage is TRBJ1-2; D gene ambiguous. The CDR3 is 15 residues long. The V gene lost 4 bases and the J gene lost 3 bases, with 15 bases spanning the gap. Germline CDR1 and CDR2: SGHTA and FQGTGA. CDR3 DNA: TGTGCCAGCAGCTCCCCCCGGGTTTCGGACTATGGCTACACCTTC. Residues: CASSSPRVSDYGYTF.

The V call is TRBV9, the J call TRBJ2-1; a weak D match, TRBD2 (7 bases). This CDR3 spans 19 amino acids. The germline V gene encodes CDR1 SGDLS and CDR2 YYNGEE. V dropped 4 bases and J dropped 9 bases, with 32 bases sitting between them. CDR3 amino acids: CASSLKGGEGESFTSEQFF. For the CDR3, the DNA is TGTGCCAGCAGCCTCAAAGGGGGGGAGGGGGAGTCGTTTACAAGTGAGCAGTTCTTC.

The chain carries TRBV7-8 and TRBJ1-1; D unclear. The germline CDR1 and CDR2 sequences are SGHVS and FQNEAQ. Between the trimmed V and J ends, which lost 2 bases and 4 bases, there was a span of 8 bases. The CDR3 spans 13 residues. CDR3 loop: CASSLRLGTEAFF. The CDR3 DNA sequence: TGTGCCAGCAGCTTAAGACTTGGCACTGAAGCTTTCTTT.

The rearrangement joins TRBV6-4 to TRBJ1-2; D gene uncertain. Trimming pared 0 bases from V and 7 bases from J, leaving 12 bases between. The CDR3 has 14 amino acids. The germline V gene encodes CDR1 MRHNA and CDR2 SNTAGT. CDR3 nucleotide sequence: TGTGCCAGCAGTGACTCGCACAGCCTTGGTGGCTACACCTTC. Translating it yields CASSDSHSLGGYTF.

The chain employs TRBV7-9 and TRBJ2-3, with 7 bases lining up with TRBD2. J was trimmed by 2 bases and V by 10 bases; bases with no gene match: 9. CDR1 is SEHNR and CDR2 is FQNEAQ in the germline V gene (reference sequence). The CDR3 length is 14 residues. This CDR3 reads CAINLGGVTDTQYF. DNA of the CDR3: TGTGCCATAAATCTGGGGGGGGTCACAGATACGCAGTATTTT.